The 8 T cell receptor beta chains below were found in one sample sequenced in a study of blood T cells in healthy people across ages. A second PCR of about 6 to 12 cycles used a sample-barcoded 5' primer and a J-beta primer mix. Using its own MiXCR run on the 5' RACE reads, TCRdb lists one record per CDR3 protein. The sample carries about 800,000 distinct CDR3 sequences, roughly 25% recorded once. The data were also submitted as part of a second study, on T cells of mothers and their children.

The specimen was blood. The receptors stem from a boy aged 5-17 years in good health.

The chain links TRBV6-5 to TRBJ2-1, with D perhaps matching TRBD2 (6 bases). CDR3 size: 20 residues. Deletions cut 0 bases from V and 0 bases from J, with 21 bases between. Germline-derived CDR1 and CDR2 are MNHEY and SVGAGI. CDR3 nucleotide sequence: TGTGCCAGCAGTTACTCGATAGGGGTGAACCTGGGGGGCTCCTACAATGAGCAGTTCTTC. It encodes CASSYSIGVNLGGSYNEQFF.

This clonotype was seen more than once but under ten times. V is TRBV28 and J is TRBJ2-6, with D perhaps matching TRBD2 (5 bases). CDR3 length equals 16 residues. Per the germline V gene, CDR1 is MDHEN and CDR2 is SYDVKM. Trimming shortened V by 4 bases and J by 0 bases, and 10 bases separated the two germline ends. CDR3 sequence (DNA): TGTGCCAGCAGTTCCTCGGGAACCTCTGGGGCCAACGTCCTGACTTTC. Translating gives CASSSSGTSGANVLTF.

The chain's CDR3 is CAISESRNTEAFF. The CDR3 coding sequence is TGTGCCATCAGTGAGTCGAGGAACACTGAAGCTTTCTTT. The V call is TRBV10-3, the J call TRBJ1-1; D is undetermined. Trimming shortened V by 0 bases and J by 1 base, and 3 bases separated the two germline ends. Looked up from germline, CDR1 is ENHRY and CDR2 is SYGVKD. This CDR3 has 13 residues.

V and J are TRBV6-1 and TRBJ2-7; 7 bases agree with TRBD1. Germline trimming cut 6 bases from V and 2 bases from J; bases unmatched to any gene: 4. Per the germline V gene, CDR1 is MNHNS and CDR2 is SASEGT. The CDR3 has 13 residues. CDR3 residues: CASREGTAYEQYF. DNA of the CDR3: TGTGCCAGCAGAGAGGGGACAGCCTACGAGCAGTACTTC.

The gene calls are TRBV11-2 and TRBJ2-4, with 9 bases that match TRBD1. The J segment lost 8 bases and the V segment lost 5 bases, leaving 7 bases of the junction unmatched. Looked up from germline, CDR1 is SGHAT and CDR2 is FQNNGV. This CDR3 region has 14 residues. This CDR3 is CASSPWDREDIQYF. In DNA form, the CDR3 reads TGTGCCAGCAGCCCTTGGGACAGGGAGGACATTCAGTACTTC.

This clonotype was seen a handful of times. The genes are TRBV4-2 and TRBJ2-7; D remains ambiguous. The CDR3 has 15 amino acids. Trimming shortened V by 0 bases and J by 3 bases, and 12 bases separated the two germline ends. Looked up from germline, CDR1 is LGHNA and CDR2 is YNFKEQ. In nucleotides, the CDR3 is TGTGCCAGCAGCCAAGACTTAGAAAGTGACTACGAGCAGTACTTC. Translation gives CASSQDLESDYEQYF.

The V and J genes are TRBV7-2 and TRBJ2-7; 8 bases are shared with TRBD1. The V segment lost 3 bases and the J segment 2 bases; nucleotides outside the gene matches: 6. The CDR3 covers 15 residues. The germline V gene encodes CDR1 SGHTA and CDR2 FQGNSA. CDR3 bases: TGTGCCAGCAGCTTTCGAGGGACAGGAACCTACGAGCAGTACTTC. Residues: CASSFRGTGTYEQYF.

There are a few counts of this clonotype. The chain combines TRBV7-6 with TRBJ1-1; D not resolved. The CDR3 extends over 13 amino acids. Trimming removed 0 bases at V and 11 bases at J, with 13 bases between. CDR1 and CDR2 from the germline V gene are SGHVS and FNYEAQ. In nucleotides, the CDR3 is TGTGCCAGCAGCTTAGCGCCAGAGGGTCGGGCTTTCTTT. The encoded protein is CASSLAPEGRAFF.